This T cell receptor (beta chain) was captured in a study of blood T cell repertoires in COVID-19. In the study overall: Nucleic acid was either cDNA or gDNA, and it came from T cells, B-cell-depleted T cells, or PBMCs.

In the source study's methods: Estimates of nucleated cell counts were drawn from the amplification of reference gene primers. Using immunoSEQ multiplex PCR, the repertoire was profiled, and TCRdb retains in-frame clones only, with some absent. That table supplies the V and J calls and clone size; D and trimming were determined from the DNA. The sample holds 300,000 to 400,000 clones, more than 75% seen once. Trimming pared 7 bases from V and 0 bases from J, leaving 14 bases between. CDR1 is MNHEY, CDR2 SMNVEV, per germline (reference sequence). This CDR3 spans 15 amino acids. Across about two dozen US areas, participants ranged in age from about 18 to 90 years.

Material: PBMCs or T cells enriched from blood (not recorded which). The sequence was obtained from a woman aged 25-40 years with acute COVID-19. The rearrangement joins TRBV27 to TRBJ2-3; weak D call: TRBD1 (6 bases). The CDR3 loop reads CASNSIQGSTDTQYF. The CDR3 DNA follows: TGTGCCAGCAACTCAATACAGGGTAGCACAGATACGCAGTATTTT.